One T cell receptor (beta chain) is described in this entry. The sample is drawn from a study of long-term antiretroviral therapy in people with HIV. Version v3.0 of the immunoSEQ assay was performed at survey level. The repertoire was sequenced with immunoSEQ multiplex PCR; TCRdb's copy has only in-frame clones and lacks some. The sample contains 15,000 to 20,000 clones, 70% to 80% of which appear only once. The CDR3 spans 11 residues. Trimming shortened V by 5 bases and J by 3 bases, and 7 bases separated the two germline ends. The germline CDR1 and CDR2 sequences are DFQATT and SNEGSKA (reference sequence).

The clonotype comes from a man aged 25-45 years with HIV. The chain recombines TRBV20-1 with TRBJ1-2; no definite D call. The sample in question was unsorted PBMCs, obtained at the start of antiretroviral therapy. CDR3 region: CSAVVDYGYTF. The CDR3, as DNA: TGCAGTGCTGTGGTGGACTATGGCTACACCTTC.